These T cell receptor beta chains were read from a single sample in a study of blood T cell repertoires in COVID-19. The repertoire was sequenced with immunoSEQ multiplex PCR; TCRdb's copy has only in-frame clones and lacks some. The table includes roughly 130,000 clones, approximately 80% detected once. Source material: peripheral blood. The receptors were gathered from a woman aged 55 to 70 with acute or convalescent COVID-19. Each CDR3 is given with its conserved first and last residue. A D gene is named only where the DNA matches it firmly. Only some rows state a clone size, as once, few, many or a class for expanded clones.

d_gene	j_gene	abundance	v_gene	CDR3nt	CDR3aa
.	TRBJ2-7	.	TRBV5-1	TGCGCCAGCAGCTTGGTGGCAGGAACGCCCTACGAGCAGTACTTC	CASSLVAGTPYEQYF
.	TRBJ2-1	.	TRBV5-1	TGCGCCAGCAGCTCGACTAGTGGGTCCTACAATGAGCAGTTCTTC	CASSSTSGSYNEQFF
TRBD1	TRBJ1-1	.	TRBV4-1	TGCGCCAGCAGCTCGCCGACGACAGGGCTCACTGAAGCTTTCTTT	CASSSPTTGLTEAFF
.	TRBJ1-5	.	TRBV19	TGTGCCAGTAGGGTTTCGGGGGACCCCTACAATCAGCCCCAGCATTTT	CASRVSGDPYNQPQHF
TRBD1	TRBJ2-1	.	TRBV5-1	TGCGCCAGCAGCAAACACCCCGACAGGGGGCGCGTCGATGAGCAGTTCTTC	CASSKHPDRGRVDEQFF
.	TRBJ2-7	.	TRBV27	TGTGCCAGCAGTTCCCGTTACGAGCAGTACTTC	CASSSRYEQYF
.	TRBJ2-5	.	TRBV19	TGTGCCAGCCGGGACTCGAACGGGGGGCGGGAGACCCAGTACTTC	CASRDSNGGRETQYF
.	TRBJ1-3	.	TRBV19	TGTGCCAGTAGTAAACTTGGAGGGTTTGGAAACACCATATATTTT	CASSKLGGFGNTIYF
.	TRBJ2-7	.	TRBV5-1	TGCGCCAGCAGGGGGGAGGTCTACGAGCAGTACTTC	CASRGEVYEQYF
.	TRBJ1-1	.	TRBV24-1	TGTGCCACCAGTGATTCCAGGGGCATGAACACTGAAGCTTTCTTT	CATSDSRGMNTEAFF
TRBD1	TRBJ1-2	.	TRBV7-9	TGTGCCAGCAGTCCCGGGACAGTCTATGGCTACACCTTC	CASSPGTVYGYTF
.	TRBJ2-2	.	TRBV11-2	TGTGCCAGCAGCTTAGATCCCCAGGGAATCGGGGAGCTGTTTTTT	CASSLDPQGIGELFF
.	TRBJ1-1	.	TRBV6-5	TGTGCCAGCAGTTATCGGTCACTTGAAGCTTTCTTT	CASSYRSLEAFF
.	TRBJ2-1	.	TRBV19	TGTGCCAGTAGTCGACTGGGGCCATACAATGAGCAGTTCTTC	CASSRLGPYNEQFF
TRBD2	TRBJ2-1	.	TRBV6-4	TGTGCCAGCCCCGATGGCCGGGCGGGGGTCGACAATGAGCAGTTCTTC	CASPDGRAGVDNEQFF
.	TRBJ2-3	.	TRBV10-1	TGCGCCAGCAGTGAGTCCGGACAGTTCACAGATACGCAGTATTTT	CASSESGQFTDTQYF
.	TRBJ2-5	.	TRBV21-1	TGTGCCAGCAAAGGGCAGGGAAGGTCAAGTGAGACCCAGTACTTC	CASKGQGRSSETQYF
TRBD1	TRBJ1-5	.	TRBV4-1	TGCGCCAGCAGCGGAACAGGGGAAGGGGGCAATCAGCCCCAGCATTTT	CASSGTGEGGNQPQHF
TRBD1	TRBJ1-3	.	TRBV3-1/TRBV3-2	TGTGCCAGCAGCCAAGAAGGGACAGGGTATGGAAACACCATATATTTT	CASSQEGTGYGNTIYF
.	TRBJ1-5	.	TRBV2	TGTGCCAGCTCCCGGGACACTAGCAATCAGCCCCAGCATTTT	CASSRDTSNQPQHF
TRBD1	TRBJ1-4	.	TRBV30	TGTGCCTGGAGTCGGGGGACAGGGAATGAAAAACTGTTTTTT	CAWSRGTGNEKLFF
TRBD1	TRBJ2-7	.	TRBV5-4	TGTGCCAGCAGCCAGGGGACAGGTCCTTCCTACGAGCAGTACTTC	CASSQGTGPSYEQYF
TRBD1	TRBJ2-4	.	TRBV18	TGTGCCAGCTCGCCCGACAGGGGGCAAAACATTCAGTACTTC	CASSPDRGQNIQYF
.	TRBJ1-2	.	TRBV24-1	TGTGCCACCAGTGATGCGGGGCTCCTTGATGGCTACACCTTC	CATSDAGLLDGYTF
.	TRBJ1-1	.	TRBV6-5	TGTGCCAGCAGTTACCGGGGGGACACTGAAGCTTTCTTT	CASSYRGDTEAFF
.	TRBJ1-1	.	TRBV7-3	TGTGCCAGCAGCTTAGGTCTCGGGGACACTGAAGCTTTCTTT	CASSLGLGDTEAFF
.	TRBJ1-2	once	TRBV10-3	TGTGCCATCTTCGGACAGAACTATGGCTACACCTTC	CAIFGQNYGYTF
TRBD2	TRBJ2-1	.	TRBV11-1	TGTGCCAGCAGCTTCCCACCTAGCGGGTCCTACAATGAGCAGTTCTTC	CASSFPPSGSYNEQFF